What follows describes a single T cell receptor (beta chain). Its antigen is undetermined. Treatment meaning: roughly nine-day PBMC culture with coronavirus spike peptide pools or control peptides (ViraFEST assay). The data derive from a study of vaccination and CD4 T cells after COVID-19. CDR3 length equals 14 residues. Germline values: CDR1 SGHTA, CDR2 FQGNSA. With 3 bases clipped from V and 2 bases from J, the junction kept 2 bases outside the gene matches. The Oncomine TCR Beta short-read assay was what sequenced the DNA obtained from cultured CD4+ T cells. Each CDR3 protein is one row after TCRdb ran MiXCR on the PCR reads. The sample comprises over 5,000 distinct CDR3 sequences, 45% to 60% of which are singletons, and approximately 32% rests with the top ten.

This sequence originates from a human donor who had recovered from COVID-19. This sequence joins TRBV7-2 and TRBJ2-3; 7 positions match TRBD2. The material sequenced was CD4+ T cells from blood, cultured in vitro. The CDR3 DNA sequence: TGTGCCAGCAGCTTTGCGGGGGTCACAGATACGCAGTATTTT. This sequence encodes CASSFAGVTDTQYF.